This T cell receptor beta chain was obtained from a study of blood T cells in healthy people across ages. A second about 6 to 11 cycle PCR used barcoded and J-beta primers. TCRdb re-called the 5' RACE reads with MiXCR, one entry per CDR3 protein. Here the sample spans hundreds of thousands of distinct CDR3 sequences, 25% to 30% being singletons. This clonotype was detected a few times. A much bigger clone sits one base away, suggesting this may be a read error. This CDR3 has 16 amino acids. CDR1 SGHVS and CDR2 FQNEAQ come from the germline V gene. This sequence originates from a woman older than 75 in good health. Sequenced: blood. V gene TRBV7-8 combines with J gene TRBJ1-6, with unresolved D. DNA of the CDR3: TGTGCCAGCAGCCCCGGGCGAGGGCCTGGGGATTCACCCCCCCACTTT. Its translation is CASSPGRGPGDSPPHF. Based on the CDR3 plus reference TRBV7-8 and TRBJ1-6, the full variable domain is GAGVSQSPRYKVAKRGQDVALRCDPISGHVSLFWYQQALGQGPEFLTYFQNEAQLDKSGLPSDRFFAERPEGSVSTLKIQRTQQEDSAVYLCASSPGRGPGDSPPHFGNGTRLTVT.